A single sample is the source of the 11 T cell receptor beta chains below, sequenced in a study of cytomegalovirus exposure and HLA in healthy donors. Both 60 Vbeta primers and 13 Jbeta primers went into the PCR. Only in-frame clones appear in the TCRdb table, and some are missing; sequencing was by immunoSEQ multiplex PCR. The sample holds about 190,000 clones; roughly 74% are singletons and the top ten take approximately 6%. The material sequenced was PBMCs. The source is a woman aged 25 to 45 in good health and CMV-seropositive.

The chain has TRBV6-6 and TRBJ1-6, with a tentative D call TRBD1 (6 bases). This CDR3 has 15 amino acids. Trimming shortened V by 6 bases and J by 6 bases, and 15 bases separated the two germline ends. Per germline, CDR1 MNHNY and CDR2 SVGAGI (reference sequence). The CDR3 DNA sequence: TGTGCCAGCAGGGTACAGGGCGCGAGTAATTCACCCCTCCACTTT. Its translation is CASRVQGASNSPLHF.

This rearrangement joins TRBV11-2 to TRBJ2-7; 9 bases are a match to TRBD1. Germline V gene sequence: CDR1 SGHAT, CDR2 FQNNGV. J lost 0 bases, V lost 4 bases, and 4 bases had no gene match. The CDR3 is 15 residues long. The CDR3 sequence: CASSYGQGSSYEQYF. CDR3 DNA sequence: TGTGCCAGCAGCTACGGACAGGGGAGCTCCTACGAGCAGTACTTC. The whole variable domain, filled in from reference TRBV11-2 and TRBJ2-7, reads EAGVAQSPRYKIIEKRQSVAFWCNPISGHATLYWYQQILGQGPKLLIQFQNNGVVDDSQLPKDRFSAERLKGVDSTLKIQPAKLEDSAVYLCASSYGQGSSYEQYFGPGTRLTVT.

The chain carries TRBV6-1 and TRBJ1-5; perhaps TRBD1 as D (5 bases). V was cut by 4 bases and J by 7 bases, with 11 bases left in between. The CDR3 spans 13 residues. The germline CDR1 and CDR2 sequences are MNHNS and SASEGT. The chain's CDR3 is CASSGEEGQPQHF. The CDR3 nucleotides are TGTGCCAGCAGTGGGGAGGAGGGGCAGCCCCAGCATTTT.

The chain's CDR3 is CASGTGRPNQPQHF. The CDR3 region has the DNA TGTGCCAGCGGGACAGGGAGACCGAATCAGCCCCAGCATTTT. V usage is TRBV27 and J usage is TRBJ1-5, with 9 bases matching TRBD1. V lost 8 bases, J lost 4 bases, and 6 bases stayed unmatched. Germline assignment: CDR1 MNHEY and CDR2 SMNVEV (reference sequence). The CDR3 length is 14 residues.

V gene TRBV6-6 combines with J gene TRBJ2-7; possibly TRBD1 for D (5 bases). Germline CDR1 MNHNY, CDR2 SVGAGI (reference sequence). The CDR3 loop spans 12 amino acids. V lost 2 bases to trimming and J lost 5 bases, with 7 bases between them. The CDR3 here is CASSYRRDEQYF. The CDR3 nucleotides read TGTGCCAGCAGTTACCGCAGGGACGAGCAGTACTTC.

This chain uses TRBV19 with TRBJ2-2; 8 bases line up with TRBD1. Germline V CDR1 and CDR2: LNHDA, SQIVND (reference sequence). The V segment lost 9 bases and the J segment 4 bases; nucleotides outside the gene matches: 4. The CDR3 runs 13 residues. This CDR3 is CASDRGVTGELFF. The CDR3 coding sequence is TGTGCCAGCGACAGGGGAGTCACCGGGGAGCTGTTTTTT.

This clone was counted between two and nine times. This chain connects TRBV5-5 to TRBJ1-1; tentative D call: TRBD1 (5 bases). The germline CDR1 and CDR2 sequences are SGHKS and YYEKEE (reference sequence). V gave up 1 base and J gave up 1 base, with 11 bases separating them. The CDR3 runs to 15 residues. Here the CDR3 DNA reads TGTGCCAGCAGCTTGCTCGGGGGTCAGAACACTGAAGCTTTCTTT. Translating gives CASSLLGGQNTEAFF.

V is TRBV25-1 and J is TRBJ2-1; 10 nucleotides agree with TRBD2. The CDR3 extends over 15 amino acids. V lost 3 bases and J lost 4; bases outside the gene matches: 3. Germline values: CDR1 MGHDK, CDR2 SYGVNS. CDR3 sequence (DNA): TGTGCCAGCAGTGAGGGACTAGCGCCGTACAATGAGCAGTTCTTC. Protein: CASSEGLAPYNEQFF.

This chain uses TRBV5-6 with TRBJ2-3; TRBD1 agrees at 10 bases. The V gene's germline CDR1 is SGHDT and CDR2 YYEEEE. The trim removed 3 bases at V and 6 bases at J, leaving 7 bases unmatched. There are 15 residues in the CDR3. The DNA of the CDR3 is TGTGCCAGCAGCTGGGGGACAGGGGCACGGGATACGCAGTATTTT. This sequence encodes CASSWGTGARDTQYF. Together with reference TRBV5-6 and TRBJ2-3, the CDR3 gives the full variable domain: DAGVTQSPTHLIKTRGQQVTLRCSPKSGHDTVSWYQQALGQGPQFIFQYYEEEERQRGNFPDRFSGHQFPNYSSELNVNALLLGDSALYLCASSWGTGARDTQYFGPGTRLTVL.

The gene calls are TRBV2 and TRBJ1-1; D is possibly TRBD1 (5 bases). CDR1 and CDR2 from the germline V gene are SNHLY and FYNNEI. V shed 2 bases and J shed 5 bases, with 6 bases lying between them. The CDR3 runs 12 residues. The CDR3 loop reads CASSERGTEAFF. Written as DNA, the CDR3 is TGTGCCAGCAGTGAAAGGGGTACTGAAGCTTTCTTT.

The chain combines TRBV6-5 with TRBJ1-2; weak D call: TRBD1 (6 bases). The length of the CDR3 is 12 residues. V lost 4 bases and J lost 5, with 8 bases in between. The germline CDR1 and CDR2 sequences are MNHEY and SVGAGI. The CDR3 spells CASSFQGYGYTF. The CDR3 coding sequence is TGTGCCAGCAGTTTCCAGGGGTATGGCTACACCTTC.